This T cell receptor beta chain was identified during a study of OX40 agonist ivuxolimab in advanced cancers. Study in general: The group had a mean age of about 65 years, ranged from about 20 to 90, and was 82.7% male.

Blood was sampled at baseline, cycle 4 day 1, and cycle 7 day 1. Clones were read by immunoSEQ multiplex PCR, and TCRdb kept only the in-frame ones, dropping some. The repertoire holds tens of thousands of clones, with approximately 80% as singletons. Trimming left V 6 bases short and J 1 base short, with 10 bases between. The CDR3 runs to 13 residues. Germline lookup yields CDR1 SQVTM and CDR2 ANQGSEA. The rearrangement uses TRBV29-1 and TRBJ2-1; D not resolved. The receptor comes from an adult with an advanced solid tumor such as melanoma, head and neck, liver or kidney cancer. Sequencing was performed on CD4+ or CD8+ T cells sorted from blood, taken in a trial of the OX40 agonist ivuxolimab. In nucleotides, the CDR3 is TGCAGCGTACCCCAGGATTCCTACAATGAGCAGTTCTTC. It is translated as CSVPQDSYNEQFF.